The present entry profiles one T cell receptor beta chain with its context. Sequenced by immunoSEQ multiplex PCR; TCRdb stores in-frame clones only, minus some. The table has around 370,000 clones, about 97% seen once; the top ten hold 0.25% to 0.35%. This entry belongs to a study of shared clonotypes between healthy human individuals. Germline V gene sequence: CDR1 SNHLY, CDR2 FYNNEI. CDR3 length: 16 residues. Unmatched junction bases numbered 0, after V lost 2 bases and J lost 0 bases. Source material: memory CD8+ T cells sorted from blood. This sample's subset: CD45RO+ cells pooled with CCR7-negative TemRA cells. The receptor comes from a man aged 30 to 45 in good health. This chain uses TRBV2 with TRBJ2-1, with 11 bases that match TRBD2. The CDR3 here is CASSETSGSSYNEQFF. As DNA, the CDR3 is TGTGCCAGCAGTGAAACTAGCGGGAGCTCCTACAATGAGCAGTTCTTC.